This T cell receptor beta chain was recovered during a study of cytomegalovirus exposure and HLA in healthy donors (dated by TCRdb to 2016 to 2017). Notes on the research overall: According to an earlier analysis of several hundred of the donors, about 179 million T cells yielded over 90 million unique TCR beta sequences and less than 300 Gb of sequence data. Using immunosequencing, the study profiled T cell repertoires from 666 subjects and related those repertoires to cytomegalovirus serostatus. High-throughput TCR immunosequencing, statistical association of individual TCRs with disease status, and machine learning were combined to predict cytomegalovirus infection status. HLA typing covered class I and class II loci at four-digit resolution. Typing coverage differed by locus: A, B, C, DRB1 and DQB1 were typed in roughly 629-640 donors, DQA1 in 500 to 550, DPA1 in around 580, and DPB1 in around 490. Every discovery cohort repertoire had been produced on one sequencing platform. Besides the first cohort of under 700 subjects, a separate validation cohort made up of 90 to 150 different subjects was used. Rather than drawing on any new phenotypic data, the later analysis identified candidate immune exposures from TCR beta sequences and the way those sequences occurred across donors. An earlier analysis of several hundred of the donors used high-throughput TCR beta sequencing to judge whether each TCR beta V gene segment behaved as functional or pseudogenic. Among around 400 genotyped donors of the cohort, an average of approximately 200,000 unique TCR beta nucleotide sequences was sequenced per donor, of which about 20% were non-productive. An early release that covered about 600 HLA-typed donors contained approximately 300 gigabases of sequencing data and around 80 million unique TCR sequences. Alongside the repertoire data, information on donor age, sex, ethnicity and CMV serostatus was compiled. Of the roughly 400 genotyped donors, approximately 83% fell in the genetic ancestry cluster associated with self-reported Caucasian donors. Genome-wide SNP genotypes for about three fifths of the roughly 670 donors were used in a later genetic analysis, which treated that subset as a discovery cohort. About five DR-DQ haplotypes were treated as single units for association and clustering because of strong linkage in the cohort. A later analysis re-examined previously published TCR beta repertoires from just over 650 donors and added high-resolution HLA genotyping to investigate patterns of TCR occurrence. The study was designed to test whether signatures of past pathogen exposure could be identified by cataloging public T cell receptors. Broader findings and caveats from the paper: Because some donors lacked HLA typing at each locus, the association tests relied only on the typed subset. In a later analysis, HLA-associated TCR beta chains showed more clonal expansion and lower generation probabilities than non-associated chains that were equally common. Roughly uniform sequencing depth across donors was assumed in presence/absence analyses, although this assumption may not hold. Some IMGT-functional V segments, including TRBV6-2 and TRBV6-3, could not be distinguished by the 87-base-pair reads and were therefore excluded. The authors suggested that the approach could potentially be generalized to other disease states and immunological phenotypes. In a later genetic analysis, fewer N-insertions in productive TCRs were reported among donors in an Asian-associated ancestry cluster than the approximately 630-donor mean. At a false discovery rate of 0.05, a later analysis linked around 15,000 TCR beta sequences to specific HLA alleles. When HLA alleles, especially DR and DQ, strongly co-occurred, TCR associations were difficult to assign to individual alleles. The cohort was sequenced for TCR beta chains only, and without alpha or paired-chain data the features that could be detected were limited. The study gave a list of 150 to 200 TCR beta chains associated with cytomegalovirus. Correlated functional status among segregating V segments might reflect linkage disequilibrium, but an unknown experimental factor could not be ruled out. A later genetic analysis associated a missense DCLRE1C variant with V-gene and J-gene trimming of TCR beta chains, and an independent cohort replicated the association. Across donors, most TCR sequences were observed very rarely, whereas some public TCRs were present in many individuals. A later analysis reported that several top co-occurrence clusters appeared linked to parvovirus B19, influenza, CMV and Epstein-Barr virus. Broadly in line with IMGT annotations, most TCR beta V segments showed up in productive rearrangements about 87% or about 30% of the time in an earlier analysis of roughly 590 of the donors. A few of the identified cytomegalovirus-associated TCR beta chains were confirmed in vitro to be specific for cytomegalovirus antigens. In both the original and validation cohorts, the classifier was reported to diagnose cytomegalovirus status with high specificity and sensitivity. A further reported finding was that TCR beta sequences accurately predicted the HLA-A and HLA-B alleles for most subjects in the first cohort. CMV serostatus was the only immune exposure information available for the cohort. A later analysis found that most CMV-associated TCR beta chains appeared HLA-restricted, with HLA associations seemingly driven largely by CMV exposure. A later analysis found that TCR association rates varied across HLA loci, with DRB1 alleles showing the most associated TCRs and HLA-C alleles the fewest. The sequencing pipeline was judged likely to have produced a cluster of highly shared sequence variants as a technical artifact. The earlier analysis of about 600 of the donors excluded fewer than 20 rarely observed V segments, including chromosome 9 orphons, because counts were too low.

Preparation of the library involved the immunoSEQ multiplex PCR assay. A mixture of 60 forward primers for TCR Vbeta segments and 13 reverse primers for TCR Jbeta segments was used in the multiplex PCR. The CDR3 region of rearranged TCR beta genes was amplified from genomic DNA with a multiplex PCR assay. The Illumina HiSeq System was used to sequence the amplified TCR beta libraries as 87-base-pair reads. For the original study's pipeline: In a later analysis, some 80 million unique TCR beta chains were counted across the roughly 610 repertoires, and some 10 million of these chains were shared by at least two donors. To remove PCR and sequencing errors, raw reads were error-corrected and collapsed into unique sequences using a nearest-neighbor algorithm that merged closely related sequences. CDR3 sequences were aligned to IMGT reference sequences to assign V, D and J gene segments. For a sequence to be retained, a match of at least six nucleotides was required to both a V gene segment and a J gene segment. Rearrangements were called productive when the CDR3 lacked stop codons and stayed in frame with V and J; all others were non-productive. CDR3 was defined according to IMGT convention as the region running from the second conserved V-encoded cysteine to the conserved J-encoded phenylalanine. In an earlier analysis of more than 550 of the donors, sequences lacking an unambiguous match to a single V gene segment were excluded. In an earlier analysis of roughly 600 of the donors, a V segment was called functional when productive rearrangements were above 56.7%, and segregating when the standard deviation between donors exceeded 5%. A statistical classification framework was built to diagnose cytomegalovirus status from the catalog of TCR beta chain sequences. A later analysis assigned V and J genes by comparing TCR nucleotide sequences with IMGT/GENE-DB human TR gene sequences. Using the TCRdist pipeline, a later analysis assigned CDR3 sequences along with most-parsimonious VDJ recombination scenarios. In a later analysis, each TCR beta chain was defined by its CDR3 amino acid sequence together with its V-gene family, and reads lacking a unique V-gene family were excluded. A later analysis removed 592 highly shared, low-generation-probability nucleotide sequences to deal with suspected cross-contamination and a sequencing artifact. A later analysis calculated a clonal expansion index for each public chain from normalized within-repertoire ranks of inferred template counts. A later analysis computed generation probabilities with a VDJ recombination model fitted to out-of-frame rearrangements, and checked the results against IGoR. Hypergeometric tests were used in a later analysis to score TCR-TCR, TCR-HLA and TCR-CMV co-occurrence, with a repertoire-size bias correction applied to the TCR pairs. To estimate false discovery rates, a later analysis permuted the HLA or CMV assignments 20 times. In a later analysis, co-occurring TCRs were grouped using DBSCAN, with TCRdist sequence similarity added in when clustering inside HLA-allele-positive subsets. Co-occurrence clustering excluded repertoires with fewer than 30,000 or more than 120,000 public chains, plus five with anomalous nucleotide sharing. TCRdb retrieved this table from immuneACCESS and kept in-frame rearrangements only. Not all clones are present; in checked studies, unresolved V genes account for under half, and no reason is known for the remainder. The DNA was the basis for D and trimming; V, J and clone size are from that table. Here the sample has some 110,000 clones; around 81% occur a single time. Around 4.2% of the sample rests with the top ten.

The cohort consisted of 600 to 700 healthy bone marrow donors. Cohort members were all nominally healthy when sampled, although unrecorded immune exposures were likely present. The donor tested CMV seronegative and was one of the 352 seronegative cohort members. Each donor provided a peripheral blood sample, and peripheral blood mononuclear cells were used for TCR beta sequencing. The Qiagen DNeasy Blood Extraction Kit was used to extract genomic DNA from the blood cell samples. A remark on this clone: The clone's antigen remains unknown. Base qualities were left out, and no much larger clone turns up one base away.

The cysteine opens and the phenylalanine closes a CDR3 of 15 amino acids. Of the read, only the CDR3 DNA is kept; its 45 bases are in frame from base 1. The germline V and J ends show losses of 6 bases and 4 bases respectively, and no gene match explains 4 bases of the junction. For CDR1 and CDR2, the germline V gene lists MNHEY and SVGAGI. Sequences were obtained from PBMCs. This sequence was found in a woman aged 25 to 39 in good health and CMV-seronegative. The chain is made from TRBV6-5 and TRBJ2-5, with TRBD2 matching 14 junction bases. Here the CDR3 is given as CASSYGTSGRETQYF. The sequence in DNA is TGTGCCAGCAGCTACGGGACTAGCGGGAGAGAGACCCAGTACTTC.